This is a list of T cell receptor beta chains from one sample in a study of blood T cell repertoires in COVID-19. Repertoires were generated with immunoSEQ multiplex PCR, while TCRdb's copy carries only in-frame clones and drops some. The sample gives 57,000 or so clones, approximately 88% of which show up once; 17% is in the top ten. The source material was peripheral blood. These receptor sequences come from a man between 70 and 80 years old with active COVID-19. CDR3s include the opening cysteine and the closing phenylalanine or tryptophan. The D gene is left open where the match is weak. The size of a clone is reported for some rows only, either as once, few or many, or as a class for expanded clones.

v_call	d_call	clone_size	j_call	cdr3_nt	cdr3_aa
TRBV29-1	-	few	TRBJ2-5	TGCAGCATGGGAACGGACGGGGTGGGGACCCAGTACTTC	CSMGTDGVGTQYF
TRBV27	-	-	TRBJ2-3	TGTGCCAGCAGGCCAGCGGGTACAGATACGCAGTATTTT	CASRPAGTDTQYF
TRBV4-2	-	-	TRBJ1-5	TGTGCCAGCAGCCAAGTGCAACATAGCAATCAGCCCCAGCATTTT	CASSQVQHSNQPQHF
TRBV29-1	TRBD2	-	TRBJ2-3	TGCAGCGCAGGGACTAGCGGGAACACAGATACGCAGTATTTT	CSAGTSGNTDTQYF
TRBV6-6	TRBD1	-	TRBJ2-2	TGTGCCAGCAGTCCAGACAGGGCCGGGAACACCGGGGAGCTGTTTTTT	CASSPDRAGNTGELFF
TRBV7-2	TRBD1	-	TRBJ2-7	TGTGCCAGCAGCTTCACGGGACAGGGGTCCGAGCAGTACTTC	CASSFTGQGSEQYF
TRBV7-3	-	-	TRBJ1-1	TGTGCCAGCAGACAGGACCAGAACACTGAAGCTTTCTTT	CASRQDQNTEAFF
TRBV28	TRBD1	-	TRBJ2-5	TGTGCCAGCAGTTTAGTCAGGGGGACAGAGACCCAGTACTTC	CASSLVRGTETQYF
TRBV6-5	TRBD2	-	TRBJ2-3	TGTGCCAGCCGGCCTAGCGGGGGTGATACGCAGTATTTT	CASRPSGGDTQYF
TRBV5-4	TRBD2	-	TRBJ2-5	TGTGCCAGCAGCTTCAATAGCGGGGGCCAAGAGACCCAGTACTTC	CASSFNSGGQETQYF
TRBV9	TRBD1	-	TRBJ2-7	TGTGCCAGCAGCGTAGTTGGGGACAGGGGCTACGAGCAGTACTTC	CASSVVGDRGYEQYF
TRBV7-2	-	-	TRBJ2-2	TGTGCCAGCAGACGGACTCCTAACACCGGGGAGCTGTTTTTT	CASRRTPNTGELFF
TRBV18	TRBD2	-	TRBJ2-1	TGTGCCAGCTCAGTAACAGCGGGAGGGCCGGGCAATGAGCAGTTCTTC	CASSVTAGGPGNEQFF
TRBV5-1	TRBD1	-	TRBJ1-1	TGCGCCAGCAGCTTGCAAGGACAGGGTGGCGAAGCTTTCTTT	CASSLQGQGGEAFF
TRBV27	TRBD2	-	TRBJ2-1	TGTGCCAGCAGTTTAGGACTAGCGGGAGGTAATGAGCAGTTCTTC	CASSLGLAGGNEQFF
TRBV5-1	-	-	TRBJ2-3	TGCGCCAGCAGCTTGGGGACAGCTAATGGGGATACGCAGTATTTT	CASSLGTANGDTQYF
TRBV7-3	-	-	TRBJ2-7	TGTGCCAGCAGCTCGAGCGGGTTTGCCCACGAGCAGTACTTC	CASSSSGFAHEQYF
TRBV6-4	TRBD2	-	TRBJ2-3	TGTGCCAGCAGTGAGAGGAGCCTAGCGGGAGGAGGGGCAGATACGCAGTATTTT	CASSERSLAGGGADTQYF
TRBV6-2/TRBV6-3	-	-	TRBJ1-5	TGTGCCAGCAGTGCGGGCAGCGGTAGCAATCAGCCCCAGCATTTT	CASSAGSGSNQPQHF
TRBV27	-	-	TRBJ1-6	TGTGCCAGCACCCCCAGAAGGGACAATAATTCACCCCTCCACTTT	CASTPRRDNNSPLHF
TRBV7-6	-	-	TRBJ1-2	TGTGCCAGCAGCCCGCAGCAGGGCGGCTATGGCTACACCTTC	CASSPQQGGYGYTF
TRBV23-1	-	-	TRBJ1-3	TGCGCCAGCAGTCAAGACCCGACGGGTAGGGGCTCTGGAAACACCATATATTTT	CASSQDPTGRGSGNTIYF
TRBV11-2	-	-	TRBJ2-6	TGTGCCAGCAGCCAGGGTTCTGGGGCCAACGTCCTGACTTTC	CASSQGSGANVLTF
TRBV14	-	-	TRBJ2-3	TGTGCCAGCAGCCAAGATCTTGGAGGGGCTAGCACAGATACGCAGTATTTT	CASSQDLGGASTDTQYF
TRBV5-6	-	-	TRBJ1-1	TGTGCCAGCAGCTTGTGGCGGGTTGAAGGCACTGAAGCTTTCTTT	CASSLWRVEGTEAFF
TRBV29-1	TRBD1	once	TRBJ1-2	TGCAGCTTAGACAGGGGGGGACTCTCTAACTATGGCTACACCTTC	CSLDRGGLSNYGYTF
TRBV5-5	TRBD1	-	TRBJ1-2	TGTGCCAGCAGCCAGGGACAGACTAACTATGGCTACACCTTC	CASSQGQTNYGYTF
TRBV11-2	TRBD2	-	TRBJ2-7	TGTGCCAGCAGCTTGAAGTTGTCCGGGACTATAACCTACGAGCAGTACTTC	CASSLKLSGTITYEQYF